The 8 T cell receptor beta chains below were found in one sample sequenced in a study of CD8+ T cells in alopecia areata. Following RNA extraction, reverse transcription yielded cDNA that acted as the sequencing template. Only in-frame clones appear in the TCRdb table, and some are missing; sequencing was by immunoSEQ multiplex PCR. The table records around 190,000 clones, roughly 50% of them present only once. The sequenced sample was CD8+ T cells sorted from blood. The origin of the receptors is a human donor in good health.

This chain connects TRBV7-9 to TRBJ1-2; 8 positions match TRBD1. The CDR3 covers 14 residues. Germline loops: CDR1 SEHNR, CDR2 FQNEAQ (reference sequence). V lost 4 bases, J lost 5 bases, and 6 bases stayed unmatched. CDR3 residues: CASSSDRAGYGYTF. CDR3 coding DNA: TGTGCCAGCAGCTCGGACAGGGCAGGATATGGCTACACCTTC.

This clone occurred a few times. The chain recombines TRBV29-1 with TRBJ1-2; D unclear. The ends were cut back, 0 bases at V and 7 bases at J, with 12 bases in the middle. CDR1 is SQVTM and CDR2 is ANQGSEA in the germline V gene. The CDR3 loop spans 13 amino acids. CDR3 sequence (DNA): TGCAGCGTTGAAGACTATGATGGGCCTGGCTACACCTTC. Translating it yields CSVEDYDGPGYTF.

This clone was found a few times. The chain is built from TRBV27 and TRBJ2-1; TRBD2 matches at 11 bases. Germline V CDR1 and CDR2: MNHEY, SMNVEV (reference sequence). This CDR3 has 15 amino acids. V lost 3 bases to trimming and J lost 7 bases; unmatched junction nucleotides: 5. The CDR3 protein is CASSLLAGGPNEQFF. DNA of the CDR3: TGTGCCAGCAGTTTGTTAGCGGGGGGGCCTAATGAGCAGTTCTTC.

V gene TRBV9 combines with J gene TRBJ1-1; D ambiguous. Germline V gene sequence: CDR1 SGDLS, CDR2 YYNGEE. Trimming left V 4 bases short and J 1 base short, with 8 bases between. The CDR3 runs to 13 residues. CDR3 residues: CASSSRKNTEAFF. The CDR3 nucleotides read TGTGCCAGCAGCTCCCGAAAGAACACTGAAGCTTTCTTT.

This sequence joins TRBV5-6 and TRBJ2-7; D is undetermined. Germline V CDR1 and CDR2: SGHDT, YYEEEE. The CDR3 has 14 amino acids. V lost 2 bases to trimming and J lost 0 bases, with 9 bases between them. This chain's CDR3 is CASSFRGSSYEQYF. In nucleotides, the CDR3 is TGTGCCAGCAGCTTCCGCGGCAGCTCCTACGAGCAGTACTTC.

The chain is built from TRBV2 and TRBJ2-7; no reliable D call. With 5 bases removed from V and 5 bases from J, the gap between germline ends came to 10 bases. The CDR3 runs 12 residues. CDR1 and CDR2 from the germline V gene are SNHLY and FYNNEI. CDR3 DNA sequence: TGTGCCAGCAGTCCCCGACGGGACGAGCAGTACTTC. It encodes CASSPRRDEQYF.

J is TRBJ1-1 and V is TRBV6-5; the D is unclear. Germline assignment: CDR1 MNHEY and CDR2 SVGAGI. The V end lost 6 bases, the J end lost 1 base, and 9 bases lay between the germline ends. This CDR3 has 13 amino acids. The DNA for the CDR3 is TGTGCCAGCAGCCTCAAACAGAACACTGAAGCTTTCTTT. Translated, it gives CASSLKQNTEAFF.

The V call is TRBV9, the J call TRBJ2-5; D is ambiguous. V lost 4 bases and J lost 0, with 10 bases in between. The CDR3 is 14 residues long. CDR1 SGDLS and CDR2 YYNGEE come from the germline V gene. The CDR3 sequence is CASSYLGYQETQYF. CDR3 coding DNA: TGTGCCAGCAGCTATCTGGGGTACCAAGAGACCCAGTACTTC.